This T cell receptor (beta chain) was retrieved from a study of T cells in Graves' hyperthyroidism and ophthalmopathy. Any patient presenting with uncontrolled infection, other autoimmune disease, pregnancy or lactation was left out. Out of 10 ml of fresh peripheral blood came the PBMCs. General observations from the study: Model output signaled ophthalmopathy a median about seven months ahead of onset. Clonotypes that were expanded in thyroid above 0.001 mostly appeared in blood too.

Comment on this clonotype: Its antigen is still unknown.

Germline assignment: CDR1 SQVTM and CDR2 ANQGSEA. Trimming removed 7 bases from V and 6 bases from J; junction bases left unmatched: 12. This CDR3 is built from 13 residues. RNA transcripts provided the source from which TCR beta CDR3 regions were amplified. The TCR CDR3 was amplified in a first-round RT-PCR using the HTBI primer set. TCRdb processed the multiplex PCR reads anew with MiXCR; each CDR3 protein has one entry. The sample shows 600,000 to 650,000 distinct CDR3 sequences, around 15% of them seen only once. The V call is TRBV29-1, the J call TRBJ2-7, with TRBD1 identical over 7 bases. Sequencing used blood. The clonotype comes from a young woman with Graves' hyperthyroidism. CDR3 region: CSAGDRILAEQYF. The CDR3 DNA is TGCAGCGCAGGGGACAGAATTCTTGCCGAGCAGTACTTC.